Presented here are 16 T cell receptor beta chains from one specimen sequenced in a study of post-analysis software for immune sequencing data. The antigens of these receptors remain unknown. General study results and limits: About 5 TRBV segments (TRBV5-6, TRBV5-1 and TRBV20-1 among them) occurred more frequently in patients than in controls.

Incorporated into the TCR beta cDNA libraries were unique molecular identifiers, which served to reduce PCR and sequencing biases. TCRdb ran MiXCR on the PCR reads and lists one entry per CDR3 protein. The sample records hundreds of thousands of distinct CDR3 sequences, around 40% being singletons. The source material was blood. These receptors all come from a girl aged 5 to 17 with multiple sclerosis.

This clonotype has only a few counts. This chain joins TRBV20-1 and TRBJ2-5; D remains unclear. The V and J ends lost 5 bases and 7 bases respectively, with 14 bases between them. Per the germline V gene, CDR1 is DFQATT and CDR2 is SNEGSKA (reference sequence). The CDR3 runs 12 residues. For the CDR3, the DNA is TGCAGTGCTCCCGACCTGGATGGGACCCAGTACTTC. It is translated as CSAPDLDGTQYF.

In regard to this clonotype: Germline and junction disagree at one end, which may indicate a read error. The chain links TRBV4-3 to TRBJ2-3, with 9 bases fitting TRBD1. Germline values: CDR1 LGHNA, CDR2 YSLEER. This CDR3 comprises 15 residues. CDR3 in amino acids: CACSQSRDREDTQYF. The CDR3 DNA reads TGCGCCTGCAGCCAGAGCCGGGACAGGGAAGATACGCAGTATTTT.

The chain has TRBV28 and TRBJ1-2; possibly TRBD1 for D (5 bases). V was clipped by 4 bases and J by 7 bases, with 25 bases between them. Germline V gene lookup returns CDR1 MDHEN and CDR2 SYDVKM. This CDR3 comprises 17 residues. CDR3 nucleotide sequence: TGTGCCAGCAGTTCGGACATTCATGCTGGTGTTATGTCTGGCTACACCTTC. Translation gives CASSSDIHAGVMSGYTF.

A few counts support this clonotype. The chain combines TRBV29-1 with TRBJ1-1; 7 bases agree with TRBD1. The CDR3 is 15 residues long. Per the germline V gene, CDR1 is SQVTM and CDR2 is ANQGSEA. Losses at the gene ends were 0 bases for V and 5 bases for J; bases not matched to a gene: 9. CDR3 in amino acids: CSVEDLRQGRTEAFF. CDR3 sequence (DNA): TGCAGCGTTGAAGATCTGAGACAGGGCAGGACTGAAGCTTTCTTT.

The rearrangement uses TRBV7-6 and TRBJ2-2; tentative D call: TRBD1 (5 bases). This CDR3 spans 17 amino acids. V shed 1 base and J shed 2 bases, with 14 bases lying between them. Looked up from germline, CDR1 is SGHVS and CDR2 is FNYEAQ. DNA of the CDR3: TGTGCCAGCAGCTTAGTGGTCAGTCAGGGCAACACCGGGGAGCTGTTTTTT. Translating it yields CASSLVVSQGNTGELFF.

This clonotype appeared once. V usage is TRBV7-2 and J usage is TRBJ2-1; 9 nucleotides match TRBD1. The CDR3 has 16 amino acids. V gave up 0 bases and J gave up 4 bases; unmatched junction bases: 4. CDR1 and CDR2 from the germline V gene are SGHTA and FQGNSA. CDR3 sequence: CASSLAGGTGYNEQFF. The CDR3 DNA reads TGTGCCAGCAGCTTAGCGGGGGGGACAGGGTACAATGAGCAGTTCTTC.

This clonotype was seen only a few times. This chain connects TRBV18 to TRBJ2-5; 7 nucleotides align to TRBD2. This CDR3 has 14 amino acids. CDR1 is KGHSH and CDR2 is LQKENI in the germline V gene. The junction had 3 bases not matched to a gene; V was cut back by 3 bases and J by 2 bases. CDR3 sequence reads: CASSPGLEQETQYF. The CDR3 region has the DNA TGTGCCAGCTCACCCGGACTAGAGCAAGAGACCCAGTACTTC.

The DNA of the CDR3 is TGTGCCAGCAGTTTTGAGACAGGTCGGTTCTTC. This encodes CASSFETGRFF. The chain links TRBV12-3 or TRBV12-4 to TRBJ2-1; a possible D gene is TRBD1 (6 bases). V was trimmed by 3 bases and J by 15 bases, leaving 12 bases between them. The CDR3 contains 11 residues.

The CDR3 spells CSARVGAGRDNTEAFF. The CDR3 coding sequence is TGCAGTGCTAGAGTAGGGGCCGGACGAGATAACACTGAAGCTTTCTTT. The genes are TRBV20-1 and TRBJ1-1, with a tentative D call TRBD1 (5 bases). In germline, CDR1 is DFQATT, CDR2 SNEGSKA (reference sequence). The length of the CDR3 is 16 residues. V was cut by 1 base and J by 2 bases, with 17 bases left in between.

This clonotype has ten or more counts. Written as DNA, the CDR3 is TGCGCCAGCAGCTTCGATCTAGATACGCAGTATTTT. Its protein is CASSFDLDTQYF. J is TRBJ2-3 and V is TRBV5-1; D gene ambiguous. Germline CDR1 SGHRS, CDR2 YFSETQ. V was clipped by 2 bases and J by 5 bases, with 6 bases between them. The CDR3 is 12 amino acids. The full variable domain, with the rest looked up from reference TRBV5-1 and TRBJ2-3, is KAGVTQTPRYLIKTRGQQVTLSCSPISGHRSVSWYQQTPGQGLQFLFEYFSETQRNKGNFPGRFSGRQFSNSRSEMNVSTLELGDSALYLCASSFDLDTQYFGPGTRLTVL.

The chain recombines TRBV5-1 with TRBJ2-3; 9 positions agree with TRBD1. V shed 4 bases, J shed 2 bases, and the junction held 11 bases outside the gene matches. This CDR3 comprises 17 residues. Germline CDR1 is SGHRS and CDR2 is YFSETQ. The CDR3 region has the DNA TGCGCCAGCAGCCCAGGACCCGGGACAGGGAACACAGATACGCAGTATTTT. This encodes CASSPGPGTGNTDTQYF.

This clonotype has more than one count but fewer than ten. The rearrangement links TRBV7-2 to TRBJ2-4, with D maybe TRBD2 (7 bases). Trimming shortened V by 1 base and J by 9 bases, and 10 bases separated the two germline ends. CDR3 length equals 13 residues. CDR1 SGHTA and CDR2 FQGNSA come from the germline V gene. CDR3 DNA sequence: TGTGCCAGCAGCTTAGAAGGGGGGGGCATTCAGTACTTC. Translated: CASSLEGGGIQYF.

This clonotype occurred a few times. CDR3 nucleotides: TGTGCCAGCAGCTTGTCCAATGCTCGGGAGCATGAGCAGTTCTTC. Its protein product is CASSLSNAREHEQFF. The chain combines TRBV7-2 with TRBJ2-1; TRBD2 is a possible D gene (6 bases). V lost 3 bases, J lost 8 bases, and 17 bases lay in between. Per the germline V gene, CDR1 is SGHTA and CDR2 is FQGNSA. There are 15 residues in the CDR3.

The chain employs TRBV7-9 and TRBJ2-3; 9 bases align to TRBD2. CDR3 size: 17 residues. The junction had 6 bases not matched to a gene; V was cut back by 2 bases and J by 0 bases. Germline V gene lookup returns CDR1 SEHNR and CDR2 FQNEAQ (reference sequence). The CDR3 is CASSLQTSGPSTDTQYF. The DNA of the CDR3 is TGTGCCAGCAGCTTACAGACTAGCGGACCTAGCACAGATACGCAGTATTTT.

This clonotype has only a few counts. This rearrangement joins TRBV6-6 to TRBJ1-2, with D unclear. Trimming left V 5 bases short and J 0 bases short, with 10 bases between. The germline V gene has CDR1 MNHNY and CDR2 SVGAGI (reference sequence). This CDR3 spans 14 amino acids. DNA of the CDR3: TGTGCCAGCAGTAACAGAGACTCTAACTATGGCTACACCTTC. Amino acid sequence: CASSNRDSNYGYTF.

CDR3 sequence reads: CASSHPFLAGGHLNEQFF. In nucleotides, the CDR3 is TGTGCCAGCAGCCACCCCTTCCTAGCGGGAGGGCACCTCAATGAGCAGTTCTTC. The chain employs TRBV3-1 and TRBJ2-1; TRBD2 matches at 12 bases. The CDR3 consists of 18 residues. The ends lost 3 bases at V and 6 bases at J; junction bases unmatched: 12. From germline, CDR1 is LGHDT and CDR2 YNNKEL (reference sequence).